The table lists the clone carrying this T cell receptor beta chain with many counts. The CDR3 totals 15 residues. Trimming removed 0 bases from V and 0 bases from J, with 7 bases in between. Germline V CDR1 and CDR2: SEHNR, FQNEAQ (reference sequence). The source of the sample is a study of T-cell reconstitution after alpha-beta-depleted transplantation in children. This sample's TCRbeta library carried unique molecular identifier barcodes. TCRdb re-analysed the PCR reads in MiXCR, keeping a single row per CDR3 protein. The sample lists a few hundred thousand distinct CDR3 sequences, approximately 10% occurring once.

The sequence was obtained from a human donor who donated a stem cell graft to a child with acute lymphoblastic leukemia. Sequenced material: PBMCs from the stem cell graft donor, taken from the stem cell graft. The chain employs TRBV7-9 and TRBJ2-3; no reliable D call. The CDR3 bases are TGTGCCAGCAGCTTAGCGGTCAGGAGCACAGATACGCAGTATTTT. This translates into CASSLAVRSTDTQYF.